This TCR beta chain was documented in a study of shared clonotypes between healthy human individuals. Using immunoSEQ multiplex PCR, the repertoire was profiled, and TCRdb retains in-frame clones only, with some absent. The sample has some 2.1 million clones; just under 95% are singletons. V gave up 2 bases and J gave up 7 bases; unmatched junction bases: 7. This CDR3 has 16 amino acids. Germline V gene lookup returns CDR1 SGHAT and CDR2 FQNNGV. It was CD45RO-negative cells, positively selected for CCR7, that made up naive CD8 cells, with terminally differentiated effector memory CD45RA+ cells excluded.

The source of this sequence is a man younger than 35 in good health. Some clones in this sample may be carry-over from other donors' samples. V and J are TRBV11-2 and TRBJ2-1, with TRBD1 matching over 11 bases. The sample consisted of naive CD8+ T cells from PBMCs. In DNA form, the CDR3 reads TGTGCCAGCAGCTTAACGTACGGGACAGGGGGTAATGAGCAGTTCTTC. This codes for CASSLTYGTGGNEQFF. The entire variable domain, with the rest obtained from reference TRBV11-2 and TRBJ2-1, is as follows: EAGVAQSPRYKIIEKRQSVAFWCNPISGHATLYWYQQILGQGPKLLIQFQNNGVVDDSQLPKDRFSAERLKGVDSTLKIQPAKLEDSAVYLCASSLTYGTGGNEQFFGPGTRLTVL.